The entry below describes one T cell receptor (beta chain). Germline V gives CDR1 LNHDA, CDR2 SQIVND (reference sequence). This CDR3 has 15 amino acids. Trimming took off 10 bases at V and 0 bases at J, with 16 bases between the two ends. Assay: immunoSEQ multiplex PCR; the TCRdb copy retains only in-frame clones and omits some. The repertoire consists of 45,000 to 55,000 clones, with approximately 79% occurring once and the leading ten covering approximately 10%. The record originates from a study of T cell responses to AZD1222 COVID-19 vaccine. J is TRBJ1-5 and V is TRBV19; D gene unclear. The specimen was peripheral blood, collected on day 0 of AZD1222 vaccination. The source of this sequence is an adult in good health. The CDR3 spells CATTVGYYSNQPQHF. For the CDR3, the DNA is TGTGCCACTACAGTGGGCTACTATAGCAATCAGCCCCAGCATTTT. The full variable domain, with the rest looked up from reference TRBV19 and TRBJ1-5, is DGGITQSPKYLFRKEGQNVTLSCEQNLNHDAMYWYRQDPGQGLRLIYYSQIVNDFQKGDIAEGYSVSREKKESFPLTVTSAQKNPTAFYLCATTVGYYSNQPQHFGDGTRLSIL.